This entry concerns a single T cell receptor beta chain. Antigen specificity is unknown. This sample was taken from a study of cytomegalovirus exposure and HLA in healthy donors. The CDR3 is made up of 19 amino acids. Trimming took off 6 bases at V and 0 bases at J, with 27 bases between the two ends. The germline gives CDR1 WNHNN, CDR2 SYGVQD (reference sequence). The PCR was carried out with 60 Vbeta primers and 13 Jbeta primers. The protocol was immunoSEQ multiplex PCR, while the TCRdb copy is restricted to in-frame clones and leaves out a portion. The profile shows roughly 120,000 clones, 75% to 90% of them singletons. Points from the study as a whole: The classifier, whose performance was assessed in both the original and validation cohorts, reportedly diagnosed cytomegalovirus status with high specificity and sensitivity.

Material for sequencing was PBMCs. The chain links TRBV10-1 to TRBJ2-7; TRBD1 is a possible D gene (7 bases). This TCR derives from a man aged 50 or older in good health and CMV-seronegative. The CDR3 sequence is CASRLTVRLGQGGSYEQYF. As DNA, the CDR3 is TGCGCCAGCAGATTAACTGTGAGGCTCGGGCAGGGGGGCTCCTACGAGCAGTACTTC.